This T cell receptor beta chain was found in a study of cytomegalovirus exposure and HLA in healthy donors (dated by TCRdb to 2016 to 2017). Study-wide context: An earlier analysis of roughly 570 of the donors reported 276 Gb of sequence data and 90 million to 120 million unique TCR beta sequences obtained from around 190 million T cells. About 330 gigabases of sequencing data and about 92 million unique TCR sequences made up an early release that covered under 750 HLA-typed donors. To decide whether each TCR beta V gene segment behaved as functional or pseudogenic, an earlier analysis of some 540 of the donors relied on high-throughput TCR beta sequencing. HLA typing covered class I and class II loci at four-digit resolution. A later analysis re-analyzed previously published TCR beta repertoires from roughly 630 donors and added high-resolution HLA genotyping to study TCR occurrence patterns. Using immunosequencing, the study profiled T cell repertoires from fewer than 850 subjects and related those repertoires to cytomegalovirus serostatus. Along with the 666-subject first cohort, a separate validation cohort of more than 90 different subjects was used. All discovery cohort repertoires had been generated using a single sequencing platform. In the later analysis, no new phenotypic data were used to find candidate immune exposures; instead, reliance was placed on TCR beta sequences and their occurrence across donors. The study aimed to test whether signatures of past pathogen exposure could be identified by cataloging public T cell receptors. Donor age, sex, ethnicity and CMV serostatus were compiled together with the repertoire data. Four or five DR-DQ haplotypes were treated as single units for association and clustering because of strong linkage in the cohort. To predict cytomegalovirus infection status, the study combined high-throughput TCR immunosequencing, statistical association of individual TCRs with disease status, and machine learning. Of the 398 genotyped donors, approximately 83% fell in the genetic ancestry cluster associated with self-reported Caucasian donors. Among some 400 genotyped donors of the cohort, an average of around 250,000 unique TCR beta nucleotide sequences was sequenced per donor, of which about 19% were non-productive. Genome-wide SNP genotypes for about 60% of the roughly 670 donors were used in a later genetic analysis, which treated that subset as a discovery cohort. Typing coverage varied by locus: roughly 629-640 donors for A, B, C, DRB1 and DQB1; roughly 560 for DQA1; around 570 for DPA1; around 490 for DPB1.

Comment on this clone: Its antigen is currently not known. Base quality data are lacking; no much larger clone is found one base away.

Libraries were prepared through the immunoSEQ multiplex PCR assay. For the multiplex PCR, a mixture combining 60 forward primers for TCR Vbeta segments and 13 reverse primers for TCR Jbeta segments was used. A multiplex PCR assay on genomic DNA amplified the CDR3 region of rearranged TCR beta genes. Amplified TCR beta libraries were sequenced as 87-base-pair reads on the Illumina HiSeq System. The original pipeline was this. A later analysis counted 65 million to 90 million unique TCR beta chains across the 550 to 700 repertoires, and 10 million to 12 million of these chains were shared by at least two donors. Raw reads were error-corrected and collapsed into unique sequences by a nearest-neighbor algorithm in which closely related sequences were merged to remove PCR and sequencing errors. V, D and J gene segments were assigned by aligning CDR3 sequences to IMGT reference sequences. Each retained sequence needed at least a six-nucleotide match to both a V gene segment and a J gene segment. A rearrangement was called productive if the CDR3 had no stop codons and remained in frame with V and J, and every other rearrangement was called non-productive. CDR3 was defined by IMGT convention, running from the second conserved V-encoded cysteine to the conserved J-encoded phenylalanine. The earlier analysis of more than 450 of the donors excluded sequences that lacked an unambiguous match to a single V gene segment. In an earlier analysis of a few hundred of the donors, V segments were called functional above 56.7% productive rearrangements and were called segregating when the between-donor standard deviation exceeded 5%. A statistical classification framework was developed to diagnose cytomegalovirus status using the catalog of TCR beta chain sequences. In a later analysis, TCR nucleotide sequences were compared against IMGT/GENE-DB human TR gene sequences so that V and J genes could be assigned. The TCRdist pipeline was used in a later analysis to assign CDR3 sequences and most-parsimonious VDJ recombination scenarios. In a later analysis, each TCR beta chain was defined by its CDR3 amino acid sequence together with its V-gene family, and reads lacking a unique V-gene family were excluded. In a later analysis, some 600 highly shared, low-generation-probability nucleotide sequences were removed to address suspected cross-contamination and a sequencing artifact. A later analysis calculated a clonal expansion index for each public chain from normalized within-repertoire ranks of inferred template counts. A later analysis computed generation probabilities with a VDJ recombination model fitted to out-of-frame rearrangements, and checked the results against IGoR. In a later analysis, hypergeometric tests were used to score TCR-TCR, TCR-HLA and TCR-CMV co-occurrence, with a repertoire-size bias correction applied to TCR pairs. In a later analysis, false discovery rates were estimated by permuting HLA or CMV assignments 20 times. In a later analysis, co-occurring TCRs were grouped using DBSCAN, with TCRdist sequence similarity added in when clustering inside HLA-allele-positive subsets. Repertoires with fewer than 30,000 or more than 120,000 public chains were left out of co-occurrence clustering, as were a handful of repertoires with anomalous nucleotide sharing. TCRdb retrieved this table from immuneACCESS and kept in-frame rearrangements only. Not all clones are present; in checked studies, unresolved V genes account for under half, and no reason is known for the remainder. The V and J calls and clone size come from that table; D and trimming were worked out from the DNA. The sample table lists under 150,000 clones, about three quarters of them with a count of one. Clones ranked in the top ten supply roughly 1.8% of the sample.

The cohort comprised under 700 healthy bone marrow donors. At the time of sampling, every cohort member was nominally healthy, though immune exposures that went unrecorded were likely present. The donor was CMV seronegative and was included in the group of about 350 seronegative cohort members. Every donor gave a peripheral blood sample, and the peripheral blood mononuclear cells from that sample were used for TCR beta sequencing. The Qiagen DNeasy Blood Extraction Kit was used to extract genomic DNA from the blood cell samples. What the work shows at the level of the full study, not this receptor alone: In a later analysis, HLA-associated TCR beta chains were found to be more clonally expanded and to have lower generation probabilities than equally common non-associated chains. In a later analysis, 15,000 to 20,000 TCR beta sequences were associated with specific HLA alleles at a false discovery rate of 0.05. The classifier was reported to diagnose cytomegalovirus status with high specificity and sensitivity in both the original cohort and the validation cohort. In this cohort, only TCR beta chains were sequenced, and detectable features were limited by the absence of alpha or paired-chain data. According to a later analysis, TCR association rates differed among HLA loci, with DRB1 alleles showing the most associated TCRs and HLA-C alleles showing the fewest. Roughly uniform sequencing depth across donors was assumed in presence/absence analyses, although this assumption may not hold. The authors suggested that the approach could potentially be extended to other disease states and immunological phenotypes. In the study, around 160 TCR beta chains were listed as associated with cytomegalovirus. In a later genetic analysis, fewer N-insertions in productive TCRs were reported among donors in an Asian-associated ancestry cluster than the roughly 670-donor mean. Three of the identified cytomegalovirus-associated TCR beta chains were confirmed in vitro to be specific for cytomegalovirus antigens. Immune exposure information for the cohort was limited to CMV serostatus. While some public TCRs were present in many individuals, most TCR sequences turned up only very rarely across donors. In a later genetic analysis, a missense DCLRE1C variant was associated with V-gene and J-gene trimming of TCR beta chains, and the association was replicated in an independent cohort. In an earlier analysis of about 600 of the donors, most TCR beta V segments appeared in productive rearrangements about 87% or about 30% of the time, broadly matching IMGT annotations. When HLA alleles, especially DR and DQ, strongly co-occurred, attributing TCR associations to individual alleles was difficult. Linkage disequilibrium might explain the correlated functional status among segregating V segments, but an unknown experimental factor could not be excluded. Several of the top co-occurrence clusters appeared to be linked to parvovirus B19, influenza, CMV and Epstein-Barr virus, according to a later analysis. A later analysis found that most CMV-associated TCR beta chains appeared HLA-restricted, with HLA associations seemingly driven largely by CMV exposure. Because counts were too low, roughly 18 rarely observed V segments, including chromosome 9 orphons, were left out of the earlier analysis of a few hundred of the donors. The 87-base-pair reads could not distinguish some IMGT-functional V segments, including TRBV6-2 and TRBV6-3, so those segments were excluded. The sequencing pipeline was judged likely to have produced a cluster of highly shared sequence variants as a technical artifact. Because HLA typing was unavailable for some donors at each locus, only the typed subset was used in association tests. A further reported finding was that TCR beta sequences accurately predicted the HLA-A and HLA-B alleles for most subjects in the first cohort.

The germline V gene gives CDR1 as SGHTS and CDR2 as YDEGEE. Its CDR3 holds 17 amino acids, cysteine through phenylalanine. Here the CDR3 DNA is all that survives: 51 bases in frame from base 1. V lost 7 bases and J lost 5 bases, and the count of bases not matched to a germline gene is 17. The receptor was isolated from a woman aged 35 to 49 in good health and CMV-seronegative. The sequencing input was PBMCs. This chain is built from TRBV5-8 and TRBJ1-5, and 8 junction bases match TRBD1. The nucleotides read TGTGCCAGCGGCCCCGGGACAGGAATAATAAGACATCAGCCCCAGCATTTT. Its protein is CASGPGTGIIRHQPQHF.